This T cell receptor (beta chain) was found in a study of T cells in localized non-small cell lung cancer. Study observations and caveats: Longer overall survival associated with higher blood T cell density; shorter survival with higher adjacent-lung clonality. Only one tumor region was sequenced, so heterogeneity remains possible. Among the tissues sampled, uninvolved adjacent lung had the highest T cell clonality, above tumor. Median detection of top 100 tumor clones in adjacent lung was roughly 61 clones.

Germline values: CDR1 LNHDA, CDR2 SQIVND (reference sequence). The V gene lost 6 bases and the J gene lost 2 bases, with 17 bases spanning the gap. The CDR3 has 16 residues. Regarding this clone: Antigen: not known.

TCRdb's copy holds only in-frame clones and misses some; the assay was immunoSEQ multiplex PCR. The sample includes 20,000 to 25,000 clones, over 75% seen only once; the top ten take around 7%. This clonotype was sampled from a woman aged 40 to 75 with stage I lung adenocarcinoma. The rearrangement uses TRBV19 and TRBJ1-5; D is possibly TRBD1 (5 bases). The material sequenced was peripheral blood, taken before any cancer treatment. The CDR3 reads CASRHQRQSGNQPQHF. DNA of the CDR3: TGTGCCAGTAGACACCAGAGACAGTCCGGCAATCAGCCCCAGCATTTT.